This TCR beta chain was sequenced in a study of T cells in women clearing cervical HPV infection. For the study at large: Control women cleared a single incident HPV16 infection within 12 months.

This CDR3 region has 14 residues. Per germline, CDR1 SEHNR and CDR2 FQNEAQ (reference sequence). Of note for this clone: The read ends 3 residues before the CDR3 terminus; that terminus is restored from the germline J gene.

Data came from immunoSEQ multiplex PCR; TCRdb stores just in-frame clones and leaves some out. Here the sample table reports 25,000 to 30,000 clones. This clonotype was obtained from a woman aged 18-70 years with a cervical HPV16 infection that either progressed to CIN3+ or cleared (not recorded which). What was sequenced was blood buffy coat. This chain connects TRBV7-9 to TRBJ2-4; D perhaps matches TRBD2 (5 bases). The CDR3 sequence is CASSDGGSNYGQYF. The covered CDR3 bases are TGTGCCAGCAGCGACGGAGGCTCTAACTATGGT.